The clone carrying this TCR beta chain was recorded many times. The antigen is undetermined. What was amplified from RNA transcripts were TCR beta CDR3 regions. Carried out on the TCR CDR3, a first-round RT-PCR used the HTBI primer set. TCRdb processed the multiplex PCR reads anew with MiXCR; each CDR3 protein has one entry. Among about 400,000 distinct CDR3 sequences listed, more than 13% were seen once. The entry originates in a study of T cells in Graves' hyperthyroidism and ophthalmopathy. Study overall: Peripheral blood was secured at the point of initial diagnosis, before any treatment. General study results and limits: The model identified upcoming ophthalmopathy a median roughly 6 months ahead of onset. Blood samples included most of the expanded thyroid clonotypes exceeding 0.001.

Diagnoses were made from clinical symptoms, serum measures (thyroxine and TRAb), thyroid ultrasound and orbital computed tomography. This TCR came from a man aged 45-65 years with Graves' ophthalmopathy. The sequencing input was blood.

CDR3 amino acids: CASSRSAASYEQYF. CDR3 coding DNA: TGTGCCAGCAGCCGCTCGGCAGCCTCCTACGAGCAGTACTTC. The chain combines TRBV12-3 or TRBV12-4 with TRBJ2-7; D remains ambiguous. This CDR3 region has 14 residues. V was shortened by 6 bases and J by 0 bases, with 12 bases between the two germline ends.